This T cell receptor (beta chain) was recovered during a study of T cell repertoires in cytomegalovirus infection (dated by TCRdb to between 2018 and 2020). At the level of the whole study: Peptide stimulations targeted recently identified HLA-C-restricted CMV epitopes, whose presentation resists viral immunomodulation, together with well-studied HLA-B-restricted epitopes. Donor HLA type was relevant to the analysis, as public TCR beta signatures indicated carriage of CMV infection together with the matching HLA type. Overall study results and their limits: The ex vivo response was dominated by HLA-C-restricted CMV-specific TCR beta clonotypes, which also provided the single most frequent clonotype in two of eight donors. In both this cohort and an independent approximately 370-donor cohort, the cumulative frequency of public TCR beta family members distinguished carriers of CMV infection plus the relevant HLA type.

Measured from the cysteine to the phenylalanine, the CDR3 is 16 residues long. This entry keeps only the CDR3 DNA: 48 bases, framed from base 1. Trimming takes 0 bases from V and 10 bases from J, and the germline ends sit 20 bases apart. CDR1 and CDR2, per the germline V gene, are SGHDT and YYEEEE. In light of the paper, this sample's treatment or condition label describes: in vitro stimulation with specific CMV peptide epitopes to enrich CMV-specific T cells. The reads were generated on an Illumina HiSeq 1500. The public reads were reprocessed in TCRdb via fastp at Q25 and MiXCR, keeping in-frame beta chains. One record per CDR3 amino acid sequence lists the most common genes and DNA. The table for this sample lists roughly 920,000 distinct CDR3 sequences; about 33% of them were counted only once. Jointly, the top ten make up 13% of the sample. This clonotype has only a few counts. The specificity of this receptor is unknown. Qualities for individual bases were not recorded, and no much larger clone is one base off.

Sequencing used cultured CD8+ T cells from PBMCs, obtained from culture after CMV antigen stimulation. This TCR came from a human donor in good health (CMV status not recorded). Some clones in this sample may be carry-over from other donors' samples. Recombination connected TRBV5-6 to TRBJ2-1; the D gene assignment is perhaps TRBD1 or TRBD2, with each matching 5 bases. The CDR3 region: CASSLVLGPYFQEQFF. The DNA sequence reads TGTGCCAGCAGCTTGGTACTGGGACCATATTTTCAAGAGCAGTTCTTC.